The 32 T cell receptor beta chains reported below all come from one sample, sequenced in a study of T cell responses to AZD1222 COVID-19 vaccine. Here immunoSEQ multiplex PCR was the method, and the copy in TCRdb shows in-frame clones only, minus some. The sample consists of fewer than 200,000 clones, 85% to 95% of them appearing once. Sequencing was performed on peripheral blood, taken 28 days after the second AZD1222 dose. Source of these receptors: an adult who received the AZD1222 COVID-19 vaccine.

The V and J genes are TRBV6-6 and TRBJ1-3, with TRBD1 matching 7 bases. The CDR3 is made up of 14 amino acids. J was trimmed by 2 bases and V by 4 bases; bases with no gene match: 2. Germline-derived CDR1 and CDR2 are MNHNY and SVGAGI (reference sequence). The CDR3 bases are TGTGCCAGCAGTTTAGACAGGGCTGGAAACACCATATATTTT. Translated, it gives CASSLDRAGNTIYF.

CDR3 sequence reads: CASMRTGIPYEQYF. For the CDR3, the DNA is TGTGCCAGCATGCGGACAGGGATTCCCTACGAGCAGTACTTC. V and J are TRBV6-5 and TRBJ2-7; TRBD1 agrees at 8 bases. V lost 7 bases to trimming and J lost 2 bases; unmatched junction nucleotides: 7. This CDR3 region has 14 residues. In germline, CDR1 is MNHEY, CDR2 SVGAGI.

The rearrangement uses TRBV28 and TRBJ1-2; 7 bases fit TRBD1. This CDR3 is built from 13 residues. Germline V lookup: CDR1 MDHEN, CDR2 SYDVKM. V lost 6 bases and J lost 8; bases outside the gene matches: 9. The CDR3 nucleotides are TGTGCCAGCAGCCCAGACAGGGTAGGCGGCTACACCTTC. Its translation is CASSPDRVGGYTF.

The J gene is TRBJ1-6, the V gene TRBV27; 7 bases are shared with TRBD1. In germline, CDR1 is MNHEY, CDR2 SMNVEV (reference sequence). CDR3 length: 14 residues. Losses at the gene ends were 4 bases for V and 8 bases for J; bases not matched to a gene: 5. The CDR3 sequence is CASSSRQGHSPLHF. The CDR3 DNA is TGTGCCAGCAGTTCGCGACAGGGACATTCACCCCTCCACTTT.

The CDR3 coding sequence is TGTGCCATCAGCGGACAGGCTTCGGACTACGAGCAGTACTTC. It encodes CAISGQASDYEQYF. This chain uses TRBV10-3 with TRBJ2-7; 7 bases match TRBD1. The CDR3 length is 14 residues. Germline CDR1 and CDR2: ENHRY and SYGVKD. J lost 3 bases, V lost 6 bases, and 8 bases had no gene match.

This clone was detected once. The rearrangement joins TRBV2 to TRBJ1-3; 7 bases are shared with TRBD1. V lost 1 base to trimming and J lost 4 bases; unmatched junction nucleotides: 4. CDR1 and CDR2 (germline): SNHLY, FYNNEI. This CDR3 region has 15 residues. Here the CDR3 DNA reads TGTGCCAGCAGTGAAGACAGGGGCGGCGGAAACACCATATATTTT. Translating gives CASSEDRGGGNTIYF.

V is TRBV5-1 and J is TRBJ2-2, with 7 bases lining up with TRBD2. The CDR3 has 18 amino acids. V dropped 0 bases and J dropped 0; count of bases not matched to a gene: 8. CDR1 SGHRS and CDR2 YFSETQ come from the germline V gene. CDR3 residues: CASSLEGPSGPNTGELFF. The CDR3 nucleotides read TGCGCCAGCAGCTTGGAAGGCCCTAGCGGACCGAACACCGGGGAGCTGTTTTTT.

This chain connects TRBV27 to TRBJ1-2; no clear D gene. V lost 0 bases to trimming and J lost 6 bases, with 8 bases between them. This CDR3 comprises 13 residues. The germline gives CDR1 MNHEY, CDR2 SMNVEV (reference sequence). The CDR3, as DNA: TGTGCCAGCAGTTTATCAGGCTTCGATGGCTACACCTTC. Protein sequence: CASSLSGFDGYTF.

The rearrangement uses TRBV18 and TRBJ2-5, with TRBD2 identical over 9 bases. Losses at the gene ends were 6 bases for V and 5 bases for J; bases not matched to a gene: 7. The CDR3 spans 14 residues. Germline-derived CDR1 and CDR2 are KGHSH and LQKENI. The CDR3 protein is CASSVSGSRETQYF. CDR3 bases: TGTGCCAGCTCCGTTAGCGGGAGTCGCGAGACCCAGTACTTC.

The V call is TRBV9, the J call TRBJ2-3; a possible D gene is TRBD2 (5 bases). Per germline, CDR1 SGDLS and CDR2 YYNGEE. CDR3 length equals 14 residues. The V gene lost 3 bases and the J gene lost 2 bases, with 10 bases spanning the gap. The CDR3 loop reads CASSAGVHTDTQYF. CDR3 nucleotide sequence: TGTGCCAGCAGCGCCGGGGTACACACAGATACGCAGTATTTT.

The gene calls are TRBV9 and TRBJ2-7, with D possibly matching TRBD2 (6 bases). V shed 0 bases and J shed 7 bases, with 17 bases lying between them. Per the germline V gene, CDR1 is SGDLS and CDR2 is YYNGEE. The length of the CDR3 is 15 residues. The CDR3 sequence: CASSVAGGVLDEQYF. The CDR3 DNA follows: TGTGCCAGCAGCGTAGCAGGCGGGGTCCTGGATGAGCAGTACTTC.

The chain has TRBV5-6 and TRBJ1-4; D remains unclear. Trimming pared 4 bases from V and 5 bases from J, leaving 12 bases between. Germline V CDR1 and CDR2: SGHDT, YYEEEE. The length of the CDR3 is 14 residues. CDR3 nucleotides: TGTGCCAGCAGCCGATGGGAAGGGAATGAAAAACTGTTTTTT. Its protein is CASSRWEGNEKLFF. Together with reference TRBV5-6 and TRBJ1-4, the CDR3 gives the full variable domain: DAGVTQSPTHLIKTRGQQVTLRCSPKSGHDTVSWYQQALGQGPQFIFQYYEEEERQRGNFPDRFSGHQFPNYSSELNVNALLLGDSALYLCASSRWEGNEKLFFGSGTQLSVL.

The chain is built from TRBV5-6 and TRBJ2-1; perhaps TRBD1 as D (5 bases). V was shortened by 0 bases and J by 7 bases, with 20 bases between the two germline ends. This CDR3 is 17 amino acids long. The germline V gene has CDR1 SGHDT and CDR2 YYEEEE. CDR3 protein: CASSLAKGLGPLNEQFF. In DNA, the CDR3 is TGTGCCAGCAGCTTGGCCAAGGGTCTGGGGCCATTAAATGAGCAGTTCTTC.

The gene calls are TRBV6-1 and TRBJ2-3; the match to TRBD2 covers 8 bases. Germline V gene sequence: CDR1 MNHNS, CDR2 SASEGT. CDR3 size: 14 residues. The trim removed 0 bases at V and 13 bases at J, leaving 9 bases unmatched. CDR3 nucleotides: TGTGCCAGCAGTGAAGCGTTGATAGCGGGGACTAAGTATTTT. Translating gives CASSEALIAGTKYF.

Here the CDR3 DNA reads TGTGCCAGGGACCTTGGACAGGGCACAAACACCATATATTTT. This translates into CARDLGQGTNTIYF. This chain uses TRBV7-9 with TRBJ1-3; 8 bases agree with TRBD1. The V and J ends lost 9 bases and 6 bases, in that order; junction bases with no gene match: 10. CDR1 SEHNR and CDR2 FQNEAQ come from the germline V gene (reference sequence). CDR3 length: 14 residues.

V gene TRBV5-6 combines with J gene TRBJ1-2, with D possibly TRBD1 on 6 matching bases. Germline-derived CDR1 and CDR2 are SGHDT and YYEEEE. V was pared by 3 bases and J by 8 bases, with 20 bases between. The CDR3 totals 15 residues. The CDR3 bases are TGTGCCAGCAGCTCCCCTTCGGGACAATTGCCAGGCTACACCTTC. Translating it yields CASSSPSGQLPGYTF.

The V and J genes are TRBV10-2 and TRBJ2-2, with D unclear. This CDR3 is built from 13 residues. Per the germline V gene, CDR1 is WSHSY and CDR2 is SAAADI. Deletions cut 2 bases from V and 5 bases from J, with 6 bases between. CDR3: CASSEGVTGELFF. Here the CDR3 DNA reads TGCGCCAGCAGTGAGGGGGTAACCGGGGAGCTGTTTTTT.

The V gene is TRBV7-2, the J gene TRBJ1-1, with D possibly TRBD1 on 5 matching bases. CDR1 is SGHTA and CDR2 is FQGNSA in the germline V gene. The CDR3 is 16 amino acids. V dropped 1 base and J dropped 0 bases, with 12 bases sitting between them. The CDR3 bases are TGTGCCAGCAGCTTAGAGGGACCGAAAGTGAACACTGAAGCTTTCTTT. This sequence encodes CASSLEGPKVNTEAFF.

V is TRBV19 and J is TRBJ1-5; D is ambiguous. This CDR3 has 14 residues. The germline V and J ends were trimmed by 8 bases and 1 base, with 12 bases remaining between them. Germline V gene lookup returns CDR1 LNHDA and CDR2 SQIVND (reference sequence). The CDR3 coding sequence is TGTGCCAGTCGTAGGCTGCAAAGCAATCAGCCCCAGCATTTT. Protein product: CASRRLQSNQPQHF.

The rearrangement links TRBV7-9 to TRBJ1-3, with D unclear. Germline CDR1 and CDR2: SEHNR and FQNEAQ (reference sequence). V was pared by 1 base and J by 10 bases, with 17 bases between. This CDR3 region has 15 residues. This CDR3 is CASSLESTGKRTIYF. Here the CDR3 DNA reads TGTGCCAGCAGCTTAGAGTCCACCGGGAAAAGGACCATATATTTT.

The V and J genes are TRBV9 and TRBJ1-4, with D hard to call. V was cut by 3 bases and J by 6 bases, with 9 bases left in between. CDR3 length: 13 residues. Germline values: CDR1 SGDLS, CDR2 YYNGEE. The CDR3 here is CASSAGPDEKLFF. For the CDR3, the DNA is TGTGCCAGCAGCGCCGGACCGGATGAAAAACTGTTTTTT.

V gene TRBV7-2 combines with J gene TRBJ2-6; 7 bases are shared with TRBD2. Germline CDR1 reads SGHTA; CDR2 reads FQGNSA. Trimming removed 1 base from V and 0 bases from J; junction bases left unmatched: 6. This CDR3 comprises 18 residues. The CDR3 protein is CASSLVRGVVSGANVLTF. The CDR3 nucleotides are TGTGCCAGCAGCTTAGTCCGGGGGGTGGTCTCTGGGGCCAACGTCCTGACTTTC.

The V call is TRBV11-2, the J call TRBJ1-3; 7 positions agree with TRBD1. CDR1 is SGHAT, CDR2 FQNNGV, per germline. Trimming cost V 2 bases and J 3 bases; bases outside gene matches: 13. The CDR3 has 18 residues. CDR3 sequence (DNA): TGTGCCAGCAGCTTAATACGCGGAACAGGGGCGGGTGGAAACACCATATATTTT. Translated, it gives CASSLIRGTGAGGNTIYF.

J is TRBJ1-5 and V is TRBV7-9; tentative D call: TRBD1 (5 bases). There are 17 residues in the CDR3. Trimming removed 5 bases from V and 2 bases from J, with 19 bases in between. The germline gives CDR1 SEHNR, CDR2 FQNEAQ (reference sequence). The CDR3 protein is CASSPGTYGTGNQPQHF. CDR3 in DNA: TGTGCCAGCAGCCCTGGGACTTACGGTACCGGCAATCAGCCCCAGCATTTT.

The genes are TRBV19 and TRBJ2-2, with TRBD2 matching over 7 bases. Losses at the gene ends were 5 bases for V and 7 bases for J; bases not matched to a gene: 4. The CDR3 spans 13 residues. In germline, CDR1 is LNHDA, CDR2 SQIVND (reference sequence). The CDR3 here is CASSRLAGGELFF. The CDR3, as DNA: TGTGCCAGTAGTCGACTAGCCGGCGGGGAGCTGTTTTTT.

The CDR3: CASSEYRAYNEKLFF. The CDR3 DNA is TGTGCCAGCAGTGAATACCGGGCATATAATGAAAAACTGTTTTTT. The rearrangement links TRBV25-1 to TRBJ1-4; D not certain. Germline V gives CDR1 MGHDK, CDR2 SYGVNS. The V gene lost 0 bases and the J gene lost 4 bases, with 9 bases spanning the gap. This CDR3 has 15 amino acids.

This chain links TRBV11-3 with TRBJ1-2, with 9 bases that match TRBD1. Germline V gene lookup returns CDR1 SGHNT and CDR2 YENEEA. The V gene end was trimmed by 0 bases and the J gene end by 4 bases; junction bases not matched to a gene: 3. The CDR3 contains 15 residues. The CDR3 here is CASSLDSGQGYGYTF. CDR3 sequence (DNA): TGTGCCAGCAGCTTAGACTCGGGACAGGGCTATGGCTACACCTTC.

The chain recombines TRBV27 with TRBJ2-7; 9 bases line up with TRBD1. V trimming: 4 bases; J trimming: 6 bases; junction bases outside the gene matches: 7. From germline, CDR1 is MNHEY and CDR2 SMNVEV (reference sequence). The CDR3 is 14 amino acids. The CDR3 DNA reads as TGTGCCAGCAGTTCCGGGACAGGGTTTGGCGAGCAGTACTTC. Its translation is CASSSGTGFGEQYF.

The chain recombines TRBV19 with TRBJ2-7; D might be TRBD1 (6 bases). The CDR3 is made up of 15 amino acids. Per germline, CDR1 LNHDA and CDR2 SQIVND (reference sequence). V was cut by 1 base and J by 2 bases, with 12 bases left in between. In DNA, the CDR3 is TGTGCCAGTAGTATAGTTCCAGGGGAGACCTACGAGCAGTACTTC. This translates into CASSIVPGETYEQYF.

The V gene is TRBV2, the J gene TRBJ1-4, with D possibly TRBD1 on 5 matching bases. CDR3 size: 16 residues. From germline, CDR1 is SNHLY and CDR2 FYNNEI. V was cut by 3 bases and J by 5 bases, with 16 bases left in between. This chain's CDR3 is CASSERDGQENEKLFF. CDR3 nucleotide sequence: TGTGCCAGCAGTGAGAGGGATGGACAAGAAAATGAAAAACTGTTTTTT.

The gene calls are TRBV7-9 and TRBJ1-1, with 7 bases identical to TRBD1. The CDR3 length is 13 residues. With 2 bases clipped from V and 6 bases from J, the junction kept 3 bases outside the gene matches. Germline loops: CDR1 SEHNR, CDR2 FQNEAQ (reference sequence). CDR3 in DNA: TGTGCCAGCAGCTTAACAGGGGTCCCTGAAGCTTTCTTT. Protein product: CASSLTGVPEAFF.

The chain couples TRBV7-2 to TRBJ1-1; D gene ambiguous. V was clipped by 1 base and J by 11 bases, with 11 bases between them. Germline loops: CDR1 SGHTA, CDR2 FQGNSA. This CDR3 has 12 amino acids. The CDR3 protein is CASSLDGIRAFF. The CDR3 nucleotides read TGTGCCAGCAGCTTAGATGGGATTAGGGCTTTCTTT.